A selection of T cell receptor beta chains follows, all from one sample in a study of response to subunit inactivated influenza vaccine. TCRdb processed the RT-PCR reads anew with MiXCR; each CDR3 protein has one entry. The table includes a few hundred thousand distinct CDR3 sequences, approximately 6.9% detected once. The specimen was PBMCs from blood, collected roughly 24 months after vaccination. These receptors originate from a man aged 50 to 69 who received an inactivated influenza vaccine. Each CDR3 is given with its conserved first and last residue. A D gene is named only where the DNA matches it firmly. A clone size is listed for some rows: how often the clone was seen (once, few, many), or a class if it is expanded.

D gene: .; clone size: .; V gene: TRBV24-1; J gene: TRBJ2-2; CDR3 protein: CATSDFRMNTGELFF; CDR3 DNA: TGTGCCACCAGTGATTTCCGGATGAACACCGGGGAGCTGTTTTTT
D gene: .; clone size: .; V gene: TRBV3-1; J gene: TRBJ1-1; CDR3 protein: CASSPEGRLNTEAFF; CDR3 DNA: TGTGCCAGCAGCCCCGAGGGACGGCTGAACACTGAAGCTTTCTTT
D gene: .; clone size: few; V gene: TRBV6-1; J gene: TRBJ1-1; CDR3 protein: CASRSDRNTEAFF; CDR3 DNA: TGTGCCAGCAGATCCGACAGGAACACTGAAGCTTTCTTT
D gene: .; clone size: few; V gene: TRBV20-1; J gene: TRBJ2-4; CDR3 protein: CSAGRQEVKTQYF; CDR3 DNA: TGCAGTGCTGGACGACAGGAGGTGAAAACTCAGTACTTC
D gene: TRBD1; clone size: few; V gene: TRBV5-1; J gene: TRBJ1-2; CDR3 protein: CASSIETGGSYGYTF; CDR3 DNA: TGCGCCAGCAGCATCGAGACAGGGGGGTCTTATGGCTACACCTTC
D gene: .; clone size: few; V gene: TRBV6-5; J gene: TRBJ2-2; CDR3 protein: CASSSLPGNTGELFF; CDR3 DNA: TGTGCCAGCAGTTCCCTGCCCGGGAACACCGGGGAGCTGTTTTTT
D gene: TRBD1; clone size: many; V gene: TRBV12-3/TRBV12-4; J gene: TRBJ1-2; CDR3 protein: CASSPSGTVYGYTF; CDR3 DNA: TGTGCCAGCAGTCCAAGTGGGACAGTCTATGGCTACACCTTC
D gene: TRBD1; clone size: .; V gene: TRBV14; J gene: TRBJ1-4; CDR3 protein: CASSRDRGTNEKLFF; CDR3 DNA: TGTGCCAGCAGTCGGGACAGGGGGACTAATGAAAAACTGTTTTTT
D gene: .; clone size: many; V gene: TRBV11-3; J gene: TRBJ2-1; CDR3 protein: CASSLVSSGPTSYNEQFF; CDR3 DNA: TGTGCCAGCAGCTTAGTTAGTAGCGGACCCACATCCTACAATGAGCAGTTCTTC
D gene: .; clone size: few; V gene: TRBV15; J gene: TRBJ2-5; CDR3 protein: CATSRELETQYF; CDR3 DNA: TGTGCCACCAGCAGAGAATTAGAGACCCAGTACTTC
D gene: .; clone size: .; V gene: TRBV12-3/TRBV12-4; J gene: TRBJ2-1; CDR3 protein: CASTGEGGGQFF; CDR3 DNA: TGTGCCAGCACGGGAGAGGGGGGAGGGCAGTTCTTC
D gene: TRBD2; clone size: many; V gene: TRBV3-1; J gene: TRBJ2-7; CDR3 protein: CASRPAGTSGAREQYF; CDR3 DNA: TGTGCCAGCAGGCCCGCAGGGACTAGCGGGGCGAGGGAGCAGTACTTC
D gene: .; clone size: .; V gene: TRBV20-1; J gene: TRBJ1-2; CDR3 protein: CSASRQATHYGYTF; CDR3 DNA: TGCAGTGCTAGTCGGCAGGCCACCCACTATGGCTACACCTTC
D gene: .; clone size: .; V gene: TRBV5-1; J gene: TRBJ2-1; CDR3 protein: CASSNGLHPANYNEQFF; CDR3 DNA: TGCGCCAGCAGCAATGGACTGCATCCCGCGAACTACAATGAGCAGTTCTTC
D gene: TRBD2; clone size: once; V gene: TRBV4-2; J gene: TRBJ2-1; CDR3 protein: CASSHFSSGGANEQFF; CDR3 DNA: TGTGCCAGCAGCCACTTTTCTAGCGGGGGGGCCAATGAGCAGTTCTTC
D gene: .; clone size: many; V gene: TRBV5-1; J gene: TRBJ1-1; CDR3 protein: CASSLGGGVNTEAFF; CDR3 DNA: TGCGCCAGCAGCTTGGGTGGGGGAGTTAACACTGAAGCTTTCTTT
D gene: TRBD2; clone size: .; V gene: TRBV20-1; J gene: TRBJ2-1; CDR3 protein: CSASIAGGPEEQFF; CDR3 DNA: TGCAGTGCTAGTATAGCGGGAGGCCCCGAGGAGCAGTTCTTC
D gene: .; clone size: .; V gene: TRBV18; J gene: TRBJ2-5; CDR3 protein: CASSPSRGRQETQYF; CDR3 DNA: TGTGCCAGCTCACCGTCCAGGGGGAGGCAAGAGACCCAGTACTTC
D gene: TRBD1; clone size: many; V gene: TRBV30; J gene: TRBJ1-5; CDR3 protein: CAWSVDRPFGPQHF; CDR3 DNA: TGTGCCTGGAGTGTGGACAGGCCTTTTGGGCCCCAGCATTTT
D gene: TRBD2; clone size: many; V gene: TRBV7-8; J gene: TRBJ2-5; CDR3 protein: CASSLVSSGVGETQYF; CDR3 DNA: TGTGCCAGCAGCTTAGTCAGTAGCGGGGTGGGAGAGACCCAGTACTTC
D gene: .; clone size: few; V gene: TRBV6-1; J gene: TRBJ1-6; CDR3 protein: CASSIEGPYNSPLHF; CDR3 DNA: TGTGCCAGCAGTATTGAGGGCCCGTATAATTCACCCCTCCACTTT
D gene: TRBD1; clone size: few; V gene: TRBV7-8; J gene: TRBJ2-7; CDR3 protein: CASSVNQGVFYEQYF; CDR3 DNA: TGTGCCAGCAGCGTAAACCAGGGGGTCTTCTACGAGCAGTACTTC
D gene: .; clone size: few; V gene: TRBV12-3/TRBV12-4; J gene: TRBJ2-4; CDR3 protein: CASSLRVTNIQYF; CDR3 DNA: TGTGCCAGCAGTTTGAGGGTCACAAACATTCAGTACTTC
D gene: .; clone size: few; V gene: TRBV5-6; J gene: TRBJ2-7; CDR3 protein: CASTGRLAYEQYF; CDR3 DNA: TGTGCCAGCACCGGACGGCTTGCCTACGAGCAGTACTTC
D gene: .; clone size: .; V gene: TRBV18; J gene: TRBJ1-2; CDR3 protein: CASSQRGQWYGYTF; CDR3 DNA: TGTGCCAGCTCACAGCGAGGACAGTGGTATGGCTACACCTTC
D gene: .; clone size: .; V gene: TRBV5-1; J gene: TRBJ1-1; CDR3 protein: CASSLDGGMNTEAFF; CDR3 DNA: TGCGCCAGCAGCTTGGATGGGGGTATGAACACTGAAGCTTTCTTT
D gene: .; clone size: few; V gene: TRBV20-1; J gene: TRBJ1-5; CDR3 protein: CSASWGLGQPQHF; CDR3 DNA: TGCAGTGCTAGTTGGGGTTTGGGACAGCCCCAGCATTTT
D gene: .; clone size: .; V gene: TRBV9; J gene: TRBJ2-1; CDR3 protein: CASSVSGTPSSYNEQFF; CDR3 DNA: TGTGCCAGCAGCGTTTCCGGGACACCGAGCTCCTACAATGAGCAGTTCTTC
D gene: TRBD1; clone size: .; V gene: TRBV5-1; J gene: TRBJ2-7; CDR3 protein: CASSWGYRDSYEQYF; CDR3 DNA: TGCGCCAGCAGCTGGGGGTATCGGGACAGCTACGAGCAGTACTTC
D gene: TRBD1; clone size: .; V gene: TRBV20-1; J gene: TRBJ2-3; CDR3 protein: CSARGATGADTQYF; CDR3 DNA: TGCAGTGCTAGAGGGGCGACAGGGGCAGATACGCAGTATTTT
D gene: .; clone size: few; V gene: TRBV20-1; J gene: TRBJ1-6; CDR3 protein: CSARDSREGWNSPLHF; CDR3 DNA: TGCAGTGCTAGAGATAGTCGTGAGGGCTGGAATTCACCCCTCCACTTT
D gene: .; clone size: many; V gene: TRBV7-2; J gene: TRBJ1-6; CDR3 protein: CASRTRGTGNSPLHF; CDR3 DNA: TGTGCCAGCAGAACAAGGGGGACGGGGAATTCACCCCTCCACTTT
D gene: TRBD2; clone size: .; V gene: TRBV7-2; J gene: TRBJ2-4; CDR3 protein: CASSPVPAGDIQYF; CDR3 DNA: TGTGCCAGCAGCCCCGTCCCCGCGGGGGACATTCAGTACTTC
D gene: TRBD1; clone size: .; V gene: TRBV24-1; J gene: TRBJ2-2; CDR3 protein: CATRGTGSGELFF; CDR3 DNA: TGTGCCACCAGAGGGACAGGGTCTGGGGAGCTGTTTTTT
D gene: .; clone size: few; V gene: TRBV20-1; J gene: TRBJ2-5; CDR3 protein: CSAVTRPGAQETQYF; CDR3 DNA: TGCAGTGCTGTTACCCGCCCGGGGGCACAAGAGACCCAGTACTTC
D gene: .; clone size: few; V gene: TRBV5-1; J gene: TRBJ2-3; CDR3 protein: CASSTTRGTDTQYF; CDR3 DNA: TGCGCCAGCAGCACAACTCGGGGCACAGATACGCAGTATTTT
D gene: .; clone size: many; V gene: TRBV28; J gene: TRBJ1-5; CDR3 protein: CASSLSAEPQHF; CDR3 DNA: TGTGCCAGCAGTTTATCGGCGGAGCCCCAGCATTTT
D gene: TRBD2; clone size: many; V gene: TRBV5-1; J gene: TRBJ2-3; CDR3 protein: CASSLAPSGRFTDTQYF; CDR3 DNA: TGCGCCAGCAGCTTGGCCCCTAGCGGGAGGTTCACAGATACGCAGTATTTT
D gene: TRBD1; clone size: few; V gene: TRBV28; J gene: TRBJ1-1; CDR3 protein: CASSLGQGVGLNTEAFF; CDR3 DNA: TGTGCCAGCAGCTTGGGACAGGGAGTGGGGTTGAACACTGAAGCTTTCTTT
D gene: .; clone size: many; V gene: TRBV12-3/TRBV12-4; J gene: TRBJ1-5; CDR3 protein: CASSRRGGRENQPQHF; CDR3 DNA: TGTGCCAGCAGTCGCCGAGGGGGGCGTGAGAATCAGCCCCAGCATTTT
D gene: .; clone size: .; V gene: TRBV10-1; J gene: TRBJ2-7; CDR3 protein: CASSEGQGRTGEQYF; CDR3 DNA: TGCGCCAGCAGTGAAGGGCAGGGGCGTACGGGTGAGCAGTACTTC
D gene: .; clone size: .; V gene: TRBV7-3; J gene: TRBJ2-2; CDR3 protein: CASSLGAAGELFF; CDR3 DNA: TGTGCCAGCAGCTTAGGGGCGGCCGGGGAGCTGTTTTTT
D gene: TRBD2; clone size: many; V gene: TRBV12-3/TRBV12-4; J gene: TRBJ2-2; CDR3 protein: CASRLAGGGELFF; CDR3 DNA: TGTGCCAGCAGACTAGCGGGAGGCGGGGAGCTGTTTTTT
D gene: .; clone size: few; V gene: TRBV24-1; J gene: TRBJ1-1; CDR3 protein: CATRQGSGGTEAFF; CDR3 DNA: TGTGCCACCAGGCAGGGTTCAGGAGGGACTGAAGCTTTCTTT
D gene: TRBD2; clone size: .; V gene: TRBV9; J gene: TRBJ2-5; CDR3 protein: CASSVGVAGGPETQYF; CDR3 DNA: TGTGCCAGCAGCGTAGGGGTAGCGGGGGGCCCAGAGACCCAGTACTTC
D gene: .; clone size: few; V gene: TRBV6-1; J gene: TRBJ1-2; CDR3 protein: CASRNGRGPRISGYTF; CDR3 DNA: TGTGCCAGCAGGAACGGGCGGGGGCCTAGAATTAGTGGCTACACCTTC
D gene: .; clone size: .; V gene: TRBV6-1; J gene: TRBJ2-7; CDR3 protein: CASSDTGFYEQYF; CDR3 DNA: TGTGCCAGCAGTGACACAGGGTTCTACGAGCAGTACTTC
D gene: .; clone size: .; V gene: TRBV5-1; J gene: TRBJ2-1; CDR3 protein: CARSFREENEQFF; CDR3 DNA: TGCGCCAGAAGCTTCAGGGAGGAGAATGAGCAGTTCTTC
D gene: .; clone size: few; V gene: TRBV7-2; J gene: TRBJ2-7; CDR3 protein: CASSITYEQYF; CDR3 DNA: TGTGCCAGCAGCATAACCTACGAGCAGTACTTC
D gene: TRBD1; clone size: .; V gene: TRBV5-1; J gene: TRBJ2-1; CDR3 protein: CASSSQGASYNEQFF; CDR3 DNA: TGCGCCAGCAGCTCCCAGGGGGCATCCTACAATGAGCAGTTCTTC
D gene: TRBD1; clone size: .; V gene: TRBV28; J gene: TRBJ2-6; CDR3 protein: CASSPPDRVGGANVLTF; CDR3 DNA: TGTGCCAGCAGCCCCCCAGACAGGGTGGGGGGGGCCAACGTCCTGACTTTC
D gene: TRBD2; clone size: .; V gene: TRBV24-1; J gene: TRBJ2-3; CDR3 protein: CATSEVAGGGADTQYF; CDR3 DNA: TGTGCCACCAGTGAAGTAGCGGGGGGCGGCGCGGATACGCAGTATTTT
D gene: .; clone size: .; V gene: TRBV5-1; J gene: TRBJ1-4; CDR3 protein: CASSSNPGPNEKLFF; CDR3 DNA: TGCGCCAGCAGCTCTAACCCCGGGCCCAATGAAAAACTGTTTTTT
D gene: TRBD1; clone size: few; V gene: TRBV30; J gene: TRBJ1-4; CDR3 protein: CAWSAGTGGSEKLFF; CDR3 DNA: TGTGCCTGGAGTGCCGGGACAGGGGGGAGTGAAAAACTGTTTTTT
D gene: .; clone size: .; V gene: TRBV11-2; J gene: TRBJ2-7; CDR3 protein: CASSPTPGFINYEQYF; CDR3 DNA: TGTGCCAGCAGCCCCACCCCAGGATTCATTAACTACGAGCAGTACTTC
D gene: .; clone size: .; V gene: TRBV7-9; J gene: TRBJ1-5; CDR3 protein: CASSEDHSNQPQHF; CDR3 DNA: TGTGCCAGCAGCGAGGACCATAGCAATCAGCCCCAGCATTTT
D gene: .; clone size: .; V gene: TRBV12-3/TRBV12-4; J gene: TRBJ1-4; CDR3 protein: CASSFRGEGEKLFF; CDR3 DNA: TGTGCCAGCAGTTTTCGAGGGGAGGGTGAAAAACTGTTTTTT
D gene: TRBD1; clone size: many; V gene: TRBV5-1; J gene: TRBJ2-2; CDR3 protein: CASSLPYTGQGSGELFF; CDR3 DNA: TGCGCCAGCAGCTTGCCCTATACGGGACAGGGCTCCGGGGAGCTGTTTTTT
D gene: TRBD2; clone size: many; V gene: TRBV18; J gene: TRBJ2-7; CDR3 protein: CASSPVSAGAEQYF; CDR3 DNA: TGTGCCAGCTCACCCGTTTCAGCGGGGGCCGAGCAGTACTTC